Described below is a single T cell receptor (beta chain) sequence and its context. Its antigen is not known. The data originate from a study of blood T cells in healthy people across ages. Study conclusions and caveats: Expanded clonotype shifts may have been confounded, as the donors had an unknown CMV status. Higher diversity, along with more naive CD4+ cells, distinguished long-lived donors from aged donors.

The second PCR ran about 6 to 12 cycles with a sample-barcoded 5' primer and J-beta primers. A template-switch adaptor that had 12 random nucleotides put a tag on each cDNA molecule. TCRdb passed the 5' RACE reads through MiXCR, listing each CDR3 protein once. The sample contains some 1.6 million distinct CDR3 sequences, roughly a third of which appear only once. Trimming shortened V by 5 bases and J by 13 bases, and 15 bases separated the two germline ends. The CDR3 runs to 13 residues. Per the germline V gene, CDR1 is SNHLY and CDR2 is FYNNEI. The sequenced sample consisted of blood. The chain uses TRBV2 and TRBJ1-6, with D possibly being TRBD1 (6 bases). This clonotype originated in a woman aged 25 to 39 in good health. The CDR3 bases are TGTGCCAGCAGTACGGACAGCAAATCGCCCCTCCACTTT. As protein: CASSTDSKSPLHF.